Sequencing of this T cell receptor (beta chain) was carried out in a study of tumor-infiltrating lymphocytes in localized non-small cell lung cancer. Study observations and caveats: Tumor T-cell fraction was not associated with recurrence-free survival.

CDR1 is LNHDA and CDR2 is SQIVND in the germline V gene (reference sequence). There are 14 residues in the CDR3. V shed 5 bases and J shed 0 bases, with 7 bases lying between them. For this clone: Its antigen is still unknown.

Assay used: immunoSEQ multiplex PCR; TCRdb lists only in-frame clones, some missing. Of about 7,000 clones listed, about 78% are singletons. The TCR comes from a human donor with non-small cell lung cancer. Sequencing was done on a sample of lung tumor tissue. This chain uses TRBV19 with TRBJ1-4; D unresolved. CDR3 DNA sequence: TGTGCCAGTAGTGAGTGGGCAACTAATGAAAAACTGTTTTTT. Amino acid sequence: CASSEWATNEKLFF.